A single TCR beta chain is shown here with its context. These data are taken from a study of blood T cell repertoires in COVID-19. Study details: Some COVID-19 samples were acute and others convalescent; all came from the United States, Italy and Spain. Sample material is recorded as cDNA or gDNA derived from T cells, B-cell-depleted T cells, or PBMCs.

The junction had 12 bases not matched to a gene; V was cut back by 6 bases and J by 8 bases. The CDR3 is 14 amino acids. Germline CDR1 is MNHEY and CDR2 is SVGAGI. As processed by the authors: Amplification of reference gene primers provided the estimated nucleated cell counts. The assay was immunoSEQ multiplex PCR, and TCRdb's table has in-frame clones only and misses some. V and J calls and clone size are given by that table; D and trimming were obtained from the DNA. The data hold about 50,000 clones, with approximately 85% observed a single time. The sample was peripheral blood. This receptor was obtained from a man aged 55-75 years with acute or convalescent COVID-19. V and J are TRBV6-5 and TRBJ1-1, with 7 bases that match TRBD1. In DNA form, the CDR3 reads TGTGCCAGCAGAGGAACAGGGGACGTTGCCGAAGCTTTCTTT. This translates into CASRGTGDVAEAFF.